This T cell receptor (beta chain) is from a study of cytomegalovirus exposure and HLA in healthy donors. At least ten counts were recorded for this clone. The antigen remains unidentified. A multiplex PCR was run with 60 Vbeta primers and 13 Jbeta primers. The data were produced by immunoSEQ multiplex PCR, yet TCRdb's version contains in-frame clones alone and is incomplete. This sample carries about 92,000 clones, roughly 70% of them seen once, and the ten largest clones take 15% to 20%. Broader study findings: TCR beta V segments were, for the most part, productive about 87% or about 30% of the time in an earlier analysis. It was reported that TCR beta sequences correctly inferred the HLA-A and HLA-B alleles for most subjects.

Nominal health characterized the donors when sampled, though unrecorded immune exposures were likely. CDR1 LGHNA and CDR2 YSLEER come from the germline V gene. V was pared by 0 bases and J by 6 bases, with 15 bases of the junction left unmatched. CDR3 size: 18 residues. The TCR comes from a woman between 18 and 29 years old in good health and CMV-seropositive. The chain employs TRBV4-3 and TRBJ1-1; 8 nucleotides match TRBD1. Material for sequencing was PBMCs. This CDR3 is CASSQDIAGGLLSPEAFF. The CDR3 DNA is TGCGCCAGCAGCCAAGATATCGCAGGGGGCCTATTATCACCTGAAGCTTTCTTT.